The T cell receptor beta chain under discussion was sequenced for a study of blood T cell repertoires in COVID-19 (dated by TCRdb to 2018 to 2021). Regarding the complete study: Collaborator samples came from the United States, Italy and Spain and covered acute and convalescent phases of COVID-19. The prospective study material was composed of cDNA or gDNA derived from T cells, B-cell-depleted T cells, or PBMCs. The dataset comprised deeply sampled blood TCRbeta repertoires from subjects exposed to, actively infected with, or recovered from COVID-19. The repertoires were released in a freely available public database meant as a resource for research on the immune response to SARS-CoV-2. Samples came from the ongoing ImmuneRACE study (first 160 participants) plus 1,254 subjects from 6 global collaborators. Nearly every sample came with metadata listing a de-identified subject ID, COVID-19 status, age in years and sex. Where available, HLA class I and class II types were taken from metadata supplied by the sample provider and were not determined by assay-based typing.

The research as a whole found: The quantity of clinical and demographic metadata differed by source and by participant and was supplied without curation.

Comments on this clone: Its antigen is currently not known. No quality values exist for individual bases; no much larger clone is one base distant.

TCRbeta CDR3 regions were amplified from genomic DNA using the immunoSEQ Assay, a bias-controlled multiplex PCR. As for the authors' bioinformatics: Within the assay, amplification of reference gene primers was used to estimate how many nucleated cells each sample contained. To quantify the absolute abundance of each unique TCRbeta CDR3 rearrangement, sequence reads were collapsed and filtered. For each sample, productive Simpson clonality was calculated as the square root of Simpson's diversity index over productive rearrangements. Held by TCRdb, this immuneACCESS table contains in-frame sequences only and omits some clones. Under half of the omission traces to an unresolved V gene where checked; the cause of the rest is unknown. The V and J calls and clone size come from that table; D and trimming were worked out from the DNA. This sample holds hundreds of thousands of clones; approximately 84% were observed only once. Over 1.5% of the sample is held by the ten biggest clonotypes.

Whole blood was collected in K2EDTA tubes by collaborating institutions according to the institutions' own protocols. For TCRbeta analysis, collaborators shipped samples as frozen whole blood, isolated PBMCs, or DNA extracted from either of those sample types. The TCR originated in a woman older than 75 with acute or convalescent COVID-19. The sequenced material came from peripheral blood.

The nucleotide sequence reads as follows: TGTGCCATCACCGGACAGGGGGCAGGAGGCTACACCTTC. Its translation reads: CAITGQGAGGYTF. This chain is built from TRBV10-3 and TRBJ1-2, with 11 bases matching TRBD1. Ends trimmed: V by 7 bases, J by 8 bases; bases unmatched to a gene: 6. CDR1 and CDR2 are drawn from the germline V gene: ENHRY, SYGVKD. Reading from cysteine to phenylalanine, the CDR3 counts 13 amino acids. The sequence is cut down to CDR3 DNA, 39 bases in frame from base 1.